This T cell receptor beta chain was captured in a study of T-cell reconstitution after alpha-beta-depleted transplantation in children. Regarding the study as a whole: Some patients showed high day-60 TCRbeta diversity, which derived from surviving recipient T cells and thymic progenitors. After transplant, at about two months, alpha-beta T cells were reportedly derived from several hundred expanded graft clones. Most T-cell counts and diversity one year after the transplant came from T cells that were newly produced.

TCRbeta library construction was performed incorporating unique molecular identifiers. MiXCR, applied by TCRdb to the PCR reads, yields one record per CDR3 protein. Among around 300,000 distinct CDR3 sequences listed, 10% were seen once. After removal of 7 bases from V and 0 bases from J, the junction contained 12 bases not matched to a gene. The CDR3 length is 18 residues. This clonotype was counted between two and nine times. The antigen remains unidentified. The source was PBMCs, collected before TCRalphabeta/CD19-depleted stem cell transplant. The TCR comes from a boy in the first two years of life with acute myeloid leukemia, due to receive a stem cell transplant. The chain carries TRBV12-3 or TRBV12-4 and TRBJ2-1; 10 nucleotides match TRBD2. CDR3 nucleotides: TGTGCCAGCACCCGTACTAGCGGGATTACGACCTCCTACAATGAGCAGTTCTTC. It yields the protein CASTRTSGITTSYNEQFF.